Presented here are 30 T cell receptor beta chains from one specimen sequenced in a study of T-cell memory formation after mild COVID-19 (dated by TCRdb to about 2021). The library was made by 5' RACE. The sample was run on an Illumina NovaSeq 6000. In-frame beta chains were kept once TCRdb had trimmed the public reads at Q25 with fastp and called clones with MiXCR. Rows with a matching CDR3 protein are joined into one entry that keeps the most common DNA and genes. The sample table holds tens of thousands of distinct CDR3 sequences, of which around 8% were seen once. Clones ranked in the top ten supply 29% of the sample. Material for sequencing was PBMCs or a T cell subset sorted from them (not recorded which). These receptors all stem from a man aged 18 to 29 who had mild COVID-19 (a few samples of this study predate the infection). The sample titles of this study are shuffled in the database, so cell type and time point are left out; the donor was told from shared clones.

The table lists this clonotype with many counts. V gene TRBV7-2 combines with J gene TRBJ1-2, with D possibly TRBD1 on 6 matching bases. The germline CDR1 and CDR2 sequences are SGHTA and FQGNSA. The V gene lost 5 bases and the J gene lost 6 bases, with 19 bases spanning the gap. CDR3 size: 15 residues. The CDR3 loop is CASSTYQGIEDGYTF. CDR3 in DNA: TGTGCCAGCAGCACATACCAGGGGATTGAGGATGGCTACACCTTC.

This clonotype showed up just a few times. The genes are TRBV21-1 and TRBJ1-5; TRBD1, as called in the table, went unchecked against the DNA. TRBV21-1 is reported as a pseudogene. The CDR3 is 14 residues long. This CDR3 is CASSKGRINQPQHF. DNA of the CDR3: TGTGCCAGCAGCAAGGGGCGGATAAATCAGCCCCAGCATTTT.

Ten or more counts support this clonotype. The chain recombines TRBV6-4 with TRBJ2-3; no firm D call. In germline, CDR1 is MRHNA, CDR2 SNTAGT. Trimming left V 4 bases short and J 0 bases short, with 5 bases between. The CDR3 spans 13 residues. The CDR3 DNA follows: TGTGCCAGCAGTGTGGGCAGCACAGATACGCAGTATTTT. Protein sequence: CASSVGSTDTQYF.

This clonotype was counted many times. The chain joins TRBV7-3 to TRBJ2-3, with 10 bases that match TRBD2. The V gene end was trimmed by 5 bases and the J gene end by 6 bases; junction bases not matched to a gene: 8. This CDR3 spans 15 amino acids. Germline V gives CDR1 SGHTA, CDR2 FQGTGA. CDR3 sequence: CASSLRLAGGDTQYF. The CDR3 DNA reads TGTGCCAGCAGCCTGAGACTAGCGGGTGGTGATACGCAGTATTTT. The full variable domain, in which reference TRBV7-3 and TRBJ2-3 provide the parts outside the CDR3, is GAGVSQTPSNKVTEKGKYVELRCDPISGHTALYWYRQSLGQGPEFLIYFQGTGAADDSGLPNDRFFAVRPEGSVSTLKIQRTERGDSAVYLCASSLRLAGGDTQYFGPGTRLTVL.

Comment on this clonotype: Being one base from a much bigger clone, this may be a read error. V gene TRBV5-5 combines with J gene TRBJ1-4; 7 positions agree with TRBD1. CDR1 SGHKS and CDR2 YYEKEE come from the germline V gene (reference sequence). V trimming: 3 bases; J trimming: 8 bases; junction bases outside the gene matches: 7. This CDR3 region has 14 residues. Here the CDR3 DNA reads TGTGCCAGCAGCTACGAAGGGACAGTGGAAAAACTGTTTTTT. Its translation is CASSYEGTVEKLFF.

This clonotype was counted only a few times. The chain carries TRBV5-4 and TRBJ1-2; a possible D gene is TRBD1 (5 bases). The germline V gene has CDR1 SGHNT and CDR2 YYREEE (reference sequence). Trimming cost V 5 bases and J 6 bases, with 14 bases left between them. CDR3 length: 13 residues. This chain's CDR3 is CASSLREGHGYTF. The CDR3 coding sequence is TGTGCCAGCAGTCTCCGGGAGGGGCATGGCTACACCTTC.

This clonotype was observed many times. This sequence joins TRBV6-5 and TRBJ2-1, with D tentatively TRBD1 or TRBD2 (6 bases each). V shed 6 bases and J shed 3 bases, with 18 bases lying between them. The germline gives CDR1 MNHEY, CDR2 SVGAGI. CDR3 size: 16 residues. CDR3 DNA: TGTGCCAGCAGACCCTTGGGGGGCCCTCTCTACAATGAGCAGTTCTTC. This gives the protein CASRPLGGPLYNEQFF.

This clonotype was counted a few times. This sequence joins TRBV12-3 or TRBV12-4 and TRBJ1-1; tentatively, D is TRBD1 (6 bases). This CDR3 comprises 15 residues. The V end lost 5 bases, the J end lost 8 bases, and 21 bases lay between the germline ends. The DNA of the CDR3 is TGTGCCAGCAGTCGAGGGGGGGCCGGAGGGAAAGAAGCTTTCTTT. It yields the protein CASSRGGAGGKEAFF.

This clonotype was observed a handful of times. The V call is TRBV4-2, the J call TRBJ1-2; D not certain. The CDR3 contains 15 residues. Germline V gene data show CDR1 as LGHNA and CDR2 as YNFKEQ. Trimming stripped 1 base from V and 3 bases from J, with 12 bases between. CDR3 sequence: CASSQAQNSDYGYTF. The CDR3 nucleotides are TGTGCCAGCAGCCAAGCCCAGAACTCGGACTATGGCTACACCTTC.

The table lists this clonotype with a few counts. CDR3 DNA: TGTGCCAGATTCGGCTATGCCGACAGGGACTATGGCTACACCTTC. Translated: CARFGYADRDYGYTF. This chain connects TRBV5-3 to TRBJ1-2; 7 positions agree with TRBD1. TRBV5-3 is marked as an open reading frame, function uncertain. CDR3 length: 15 amino acids. V gave up 7 bases and J gave up 3 bases; unmatched junction bases: 12.

This clonotype has ten or more counts. The chain links TRBV4-1 to TRBJ2-3; 8 bases agree with TRBD1. Germline assignment: CDR1 MGHRA and CDR2 YSYEKL. The CDR3 sequence is 15 residues long. V lost 4 bases and J lost 2; bases outside the gene matches: 5. The DNA for the CDR3 is TGCGCCAGCAGCCTCGGACAGGGCGTCACAGATACGCAGTATTTT. The encoded protein is CASSLGQGVTDTQYF.

There are many counts of this clonotype. The chain uses TRBV11-2 and TRBJ2-3, with 7 positions matching TRBD2. Trimming took 1 base from V and 3 from J; bases not matched to a gene: 4. Germline V gene lookup returns CDR1 SGHAT and CDR2 FQNNGV. The CDR3 extends over 15 amino acids. CDR3 sequence (DNA): TGTGCCAGCAGCTTAGGGGGGGACTATACAGATACGCAGTATTTT. Its translation is CASSLGGDYTDTQYF.

This clonotype was seen many times. The J gene is TRBJ2-3, the V gene TRBV20-1; maybe TRBD1 (7 bases). The CDR3 runs to 13 residues. The germline V gene encodes CDR1 DFQATT and CDR2 SNEGSKA (reference sequence). Trimming left V 5 bases short and J 4 bases short, with 13 bases between. CDR3 protein: CSAYRGGADTQYF. The CDR3 DNA reads as TGCAGTGCTTACAGGGGAGGCGCAGATACGCAGTATTTT.

This clonotype showed up many times. The rearrangement uses TRBV27 and TRBJ2-4; 9 bases are shared with TRBD2. The ends lost 2 bases at V and 8 bases at J; junction bases unmatched: 16. CDR1 and CDR2 from the germline V gene are MNHEY and SMNVEV (reference sequence). The CDR3 is 18 residues long. The CDR3 here is CASSLRIGRGGLVDIQYF. CDR3 coding DNA: TGTGCCAGCAGTTTACGAATCGGGCGGGGGGGTCTTGTCGACATTCAGTACTTC.

This clonotype was picked up many times. The gene calls are TRBV27 and TRBJ2-7; no clear D. The CDR3 is 10 residues long. The germline V and J ends were trimmed by 5 bases and 5 bases, with 4 bases remaining between them. Per the germline V gene, CDR1 is MNHEY and CDR2 is SMNVEV (reference sequence). The CDR3 coding sequence is TGTGCCAGCAGTCTCGACGAGCAGTACGTC. It encodes CASSLDEQYV.

The chain links TRBV7-6 to TRBJ2-5; perhaps TRBD2 as D (6 bases). V was trimmed by 2 bases and J by 4 bases, leaving 11 bases between them. Germline CDR1 is SGHVS and CDR2 is FNYEAQ. This CDR3 region has 14 residues. The CDR3, as DNA: TGTGCCAGCAGCTTAACGGGAGTTGGAGAGACCCAGTACTTC. Translated: CASSLTGVGETQYF.

This clonotype occurred many times. The V and J genes are TRBV12-3 or TRBV12-4 and TRBJ2-5; 9 bases are shared with TRBD2. The CDR3 extends over 16 amino acids. Trimming at V came to 3 bases and at J to 2 bases, leaving 7 bases not matched to a gene. The CDR3 sequence: CASSFGLAGTQETQYF. CDR3 nucleotide sequence: TGTGCCAGCAGTTTTGGCCTAGCGGGGACACAAGAGACCCAGTACTTC.

A few counts support this clonotype. The chain combines TRBV20-1 with TRBJ1-2, with unresolved D. Germline assignment: CDR1 DFQATT and CDR2 SNEGSKA (reference sequence). With 6 bases removed from V and 7 bases from J, the gap between germline ends came to 12 bases. This CDR3 region has 11 residues. CDR3 nucleotide sequence: TGCAGTGCCTCATCCGTATCTGGCTACACCTTC. Protein sequence: CSASSVSGYTF.

The table lists this clonotype with many counts. The rearrangement joins TRBV7-2 to TRBJ1-2; no definite D call. CDR3 length equals 13 residues. Trimming stripped 2 bases from V and 5 bases from J, with 9 bases between. Germline CDR1 reads SGHTA; CDR2 reads FQGNSA. In DNA, the CDR3 is TGTGCCAGCAGCTTATGGGCAGCGTATGGCTACACCTTC. Protein sequence: CASSLWAAYGYTF.

This clonotype was counted many times. The genes are TRBV5-6 and TRBJ1-6; no clear D. The CDR3 is 14 residues long. Looked up from germline, CDR1 is SGHDT and CDR2 is YYEEEE. Trimming removed 0 bases from V and 6 bases from J, with 7 bases in between. CDR3 sequence (DNA): TGTGCCAGCAGCTTGGTTGGGAGTAATTCACCCCTCCACTTT. Amino acids: CASSLVGSNSPLHF.

This clonotype was seen repeatedly, ten times or more. The chain combines TRBV6-4 with TRBJ2-2, with D perhaps TRBD1 (5 bases). Looked up from germline, CDR1 is MRHNA and CDR2 is SNTAGT. There are 16 residues in the CDR3. V was trimmed by 4 bases and J by 4 bases, leaving 16 bases between them. DNA of the CDR3: TGTGCCAGCAGTGTATCCACCCAGGGCGGCACCGGGGAGCTGTTTTTT. Residues: CASSVSTQGGTGELFF.

This clonotype was observed a handful of times. CDR3 sequence: CASSLIYGPNEQFF. The CDR3 DNA reads TGTGCCAGCAGCCTAATATACGGACCCAATGAGCAGTTCTTC. The rearrangement joins TRBV14 to TRBJ2-1; D unclear. The CDR3 loop spans 14 amino acids. V was trimmed by 4 bases and J by 6 bases, leaving 13 bases between them. Germline V gives CDR1 SGHDN, CDR2 FVKESK.

This clonotype was recorded many times. The V gene is TRBV19, the J gene TRBJ1-1; no reliable D call. CDR1 and CDR2 from the germline V gene are LNHDA and SQIVND (reference sequence). The CDR3 has 11 residues. V was trimmed by 8 bases and J by 5 bases, leaving 9 bases between them. The CDR3 DNA reads as TGTGCCAGTGGACGTGGTACTGAAGCTTTCTTT. This sequence encodes CASGRGTEAFF.

This clonotype was detected many times. V is TRBV4-3 and J is TRBJ2-6, with D hard to call. Germline lookup yields CDR1 LGHNA and CDR2 YSLEER. The CDR3 runs 14 residues. V shed 4 bases and J shed 2 bases, with 6 bases lying between them. The CDR3 spells CASSLNTGANVLTF. CDR3 nucleotide sequence: TGCGCCAGCAGCCTCAATACTGGGGCCAACGTCCTGACTTTC.

This clonotype has a count of ten or more. The genes are TRBV7-2 and TRBJ2-1; TRBD1 matches 7 bases. This CDR3 is 16 amino acids long. V dropped 0 bases and J dropped 6; count of bases not matched to a gene: 8. Germline CDR1 SGHTA, CDR2 FQGNSA. The CDR3 DNA follows: TGTGCCAGCAGCTTAGCCGGGACAGCGGTGGGCAATGAGCAGTTCTTC. Protein: CASSLAGTAVGNEQFF. The whole variable domain, remainder taken from reference TRBV7-2 and TRBJ2-1, is GAGVSQSPSNKVTEKGKDVELRCDPISGHTALYWYRQSLGQGLEFLIYFQGNSAPDKSGLPSDRFSAERTGGSVSTLTIQRTQQEDSAVYLCASSLAGTAVGNEQFFGPGTRLTVL.

This clonotype was recorded at least ten times. The chain uses TRBV7-2 and TRBJ1-1, with D possibly being TRBD1 (6 bases). The CDR3 is 16 amino acids. Trimming took 1 base from V and 1 from J, leaving 13 bases between them. Germline-derived CDR1 and CDR2 are SGHTA and FQGNSA. The CDR3 loop reads CASSLGFRGENTEAFF. The CDR3, as DNA: TGTGCCAGCAGCTTAGGGTTCAGGGGCGAGAACACTGAAGCTTTCTTT.

This clonotype has a count of ten or more. The chain is built from TRBV15 and TRBJ1-3; D perhaps matches TRBD1 (5 bases). The germline CDR1 and CDR2 sequences are LNHNV and YYDKDF (reference sequence). V gave up 0 bases and J gave up 4 bases, with 16 bases separating them. The CDR3 spans 17 residues. The CDR3 here is CATSRDPQDNLGNTIYF. DNA for the CDR3: TGTGCCACCAGCAGAGATCCCCAGGACAACCTCGGAAACACCATATATTTT.

By sample share, this clonotype is medium-sized. The V gene is TRBV29-1, the J gene TRBJ2-7, with D unclear. The CDR3 is 13 residues long. With 1 base removed from V and 0 bases from J, the gap between germline ends came to 7 bases. Per germline, CDR1 SQVTM and CDR2 ANQGSEA. The CDR3, as DNA: TGCAGCGTTGAAGGTGGGGTCTCCTACGAGCAGTACTTC. Protein: CSVEGGVSYEQYF.

This clonotype has ten or more counts. This CDR3 is CANTVRGHNEQFF. DNA of the CDR3: TGTGCCAATACCGTGCGGGGGCACAATGAGCAGTTCTTC. This chain joins TRBV13 and TRBJ2-1; D is perhaps TRBD2 (7 bases). The V gene's germline CDR1 is PRHDT and CDR2 FYEKMQ (reference sequence). Trimming stripped 10 bases from V and 5 bases from J, with 15 bases between. The CDR3 has 13 residues.

As regards this clonotype: A much larger clone sits a single nucleotide away, making a read error possible. The V gene is TRBV7-9, the J gene TRBJ1-5; D is unresolved. The germline V gene encodes CDR1 SEHNR and CDR2 FQNEAQ (reference sequence). V lost 5 bases, J lost 0 bases, and 17 bases lay in between. The CDR3 covers 17 residues. CDR3 sequence reads: CASSTGAPLISNQPQHF. The CDR3 DNA follows: TGTGCCAGCAGCACCGGAGCCCCGCTCATTAGCAATCAGCCCCAGCATTTT. The entire variable domain, with the rest obtained from reference TRBV7-9 and TRBJ1-5, is as follows: DTGVSQNPRHKITKRGQNVTFRCDPISEHNRLYWYRQTLGQGPEFLTYFQNEAQLEKSRLLSDRFSAERPKGSFSTLEIQRTEQGDSAMYLCASSTGAPLISNQPQHFGDGTRLSIL.